This passage covers 20 T cell receptor beta chains from one sample sequenced in a study of radiation and T cells in renal cell carcinoma. Time point of the sample: blood 2 weeks post-SBRT. Indicated treatment: 15 Gy SBRT to primary tumor, nephrectomy 4 weeks later. The protocol was immunoSEQ multiplex PCR, while the TCRdb copy is restricted to in-frame clones and leaves out a portion. The sample yields tens of thousands of clones, 65% to 90% seen once. Here the sequenced sample was blood, taken from a patient whose treatment included radiotherapy and nephrectomy. The source is a woman aged 45-60 years with renal cell carcinoma.

A note on this clone: At one boundary the junction diverges from the germline segment, which might be a read error. V is TRBV5-6 and J is TRBJ2-7, with D perhaps being TRBD1 or TRBD2 (5 bases each). The CDR3 has 15 amino acids. Germline V gene sequence: CDR1 SGHDT, CDR2 YYEEEE. The CDR3 bases are TGTGCCAGCAGCTGGGGACCCGCGTTCTCCTCCGAGCAGTACTTC. Protein: CASSWGPAFSSEQYF.

V usage is TRBV7-8 and J usage is TRBJ2-1; 8 nucleotides line up with TRBD1. The V gene end was trimmed by 0 bases and the J gene end by 6 bases; junction bases not matched to a gene: 1. Germline V gene sequence: CDR1 SGHVS, CDR2 FQNEAQ. The CDR3 spans 14 residues. The CDR3 bases are TGTGCCAGCAGCTTAGCCGACAGGGGCAATGAGCAGTTCTTC. Protein: CASSLADRGNEQFF.

The chain joins TRBV14 to TRBJ2-1; D remains ambiguous. Trimming took off 4 bases at V and 0 bases at J, with 10 bases between the two ends. From germline, CDR1 is SGHDN and CDR2 FVKESK. This CDR3 comprises 15 residues. CDR3 bases: TGTGCCAGCAGCCGAGTAGGTGGCTCCTACAATGAGCAGTTCTTC. This translates into CASSRVGGSYNEQFF.

The V call is TRBV7-2, the J call TRBJ2-7, with 7 nucleotides matching TRBD2. Looked up from germline, CDR1 is SGHTA and CDR2 is FQGNSA. CDR3 size: 13 residues. V lost 7 bases and J lost 5; bases outside the gene matches: 8. This CDR3 is CASTTTGGNEQYF. The DNA of the CDR3 is TGTGCCAGCACCACCACGGGGGGAAACGAGCAGTACTTC.

This sequence joins TRBV6-6 and TRBJ2-5; D remains unclear. Matching the DNA end better, TRBJ2-7 makes the J call doubtful. The CDR3 consists of 14 residues. Per the germline V gene, CDR1 is MNHNY and CDR2 is SVGAGI (reference sequence). The CDR3 DNA sequence: TGTGCCAGCAGGCCCCTTGAAAGCTCCTACGAGCAGTACTTC. Translated, it gives CASRPLESSYEQYF.

The V and J genes are TRBV5-4 and TRBJ1-3; no firm D call. Between the trimmed V and J ends, which lost 2 bases and 0 bases, there was a span of 9 bases. Germline loops: CDR1 SGHNT, CDR2 YYREEE (reference sequence). This CDR3 region has 15 residues. CDR3 sequence (DNA): TGTGCCAGCAGCTTCGGGGAGATCTCTGGAAACACCATATATTTT. Its protein is CASSFGEISGNTIYF.

This chain connects TRBV5-6 to TRBJ1-6, with TRBD1 as a possible D gene (6 bases). The CDR3 length is 16 residues. V lost 4 bases and J 5 bases, leaving 16 bases between the germline ends. The germline gives CDR1 SGHDT, CDR2 YYEEEE. CDR3 DNA: TGTGCCAGCAGCCCAATACAGGGAATGGATAATTCACCCCTCCACTTT. Protein product: CASSPIQGMDNSPLHF.

The chain joins TRBV28 to TRBJ1-4; possible D gene TRBD1, 5 bases. The CDR3 is 15 residues long. Trimming cost V 2 bases and J 3 bases, with 10 bases left between them. Per the germline V gene, CDR1 is MDHEN and CDR2 is SYDVKM. CDR3 sequence: CASSLGGVANEKLFF. The CDR3, as DNA: TGTGCCAGCAGTTTAGGGGGGGTAGCTAATGAAAAACTGTTTTTT. The whole variable domain, remainder taken from reference TRBV28 and TRBJ1-4, is DVKVTQSSRYLVKRTGEKVFLECVQDMDHENMFWYRQDPGLGLRLIYFSYDVKMKEKGDIPEGYSVSREKKERFSLILESASTNQTSMYLCASSLGGVANEKLFFGSGTQLSVL.

V gene TRBV5-1 combines with J gene TRBJ1-2; possibly TRBD1 for D (5 bases). The ends were cut back, 4 bases at V and 5 bases at J, with 9 bases in the middle. CDR1 is SGHRS and CDR2 is YFSETQ in the germline V gene. The CDR3 has 12 residues. The CDR3: CASSGDVYGYTF. The CDR3 DNA reads TGCGCCAGCAGCGGGGACGTTTATGGCTACACCTTC.

J is TRBJ1-5 and V is TRBV25-1; the D gene is possibly TRBD1 (5 bases). Looked up from germline, CDR1 is MGHDK and CDR2 is SYGVNS. There are 13 residues in the CDR3. Trimming pared 10 bases from V and 0 bases from J, leaving 10 bases between. The CDR3 spells CATQANSNQPQHF. CDR3 bases: TGTGCCACACAGGCAAATAGCAATCAGCCCCAGCATTTT.

The chain links TRBV7-2 to TRBJ2-3, with 8 positions matching TRBD2. The V gene's germline CDR1 is SGHTA and CDR2 FQGNSA. There are 13 residues in the CDR3. The V and J ends lost 5 bases and 14 bases, in that order; junction bases with no gene match: 12. CDR3 bases: TGTGCCAGCAGCCTAGGAGCGGGGGACCTCCCGTATTTT. It is translated as CASSLGAGDLPYF. The variable domain in full, with the rest retrieved from reference TRBV7-2 and TRBJ2-3, is GAGVSQSPSNKVTEKGKDVELRCDPISGHTALYWYRQSLGQGLEFLIYFQGNSAPDKSGLPSDRFSAERTGGSVSTLTIQRTQQEDSAVYLCASSLGAGDLPYFGPGTRLTVL.

This chain connects TRBV7-2 to TRBJ1-6; D gene uncertain. V lost 1 base and J lost 6, with 7 bases in between. The CDR3 sequence is 14 residues long. CDR1 is SGHTA and CDR2 is FQGNSA in the germline V gene. This CDR3 is CASSLGRGNSPLHF. CDR3 in DNA: TGTGCCAGCAGCTTAGGACGGGGTAATTCACCCCTCCACTTT.

The chain has TRBV7-2 and TRBJ2-5; 10 nucleotides align to TRBD2. Germline V gene lookup returns CDR1 SGHTA and CDR2 FQGNSA. Trimming cost V 8 bases and J 5 bases; bases outside gene matches: 5. This CDR3 has 13 amino acids. Here the CDR3 reads CASRTSGWETQYF. The DNA for the CDR3 is TGTGCCAGCCGGACTAGCGGATGGGAGACCCAGTACTTC.

This chain uses TRBV4-3 with TRBJ1-4; D remains unclear. CDR3 length: 12 amino acids. V was shortened by 8 bases and J by 2 bases, with 6 bases between the two germline ends. Germline V gene sequence: CDR1 LGHNA, CDR2 YSLEER. In nucleotides, the CDR3 is TGCGCCAGCCTGGCGACTAATGAAAAACTGTTTTTT. This sequence encodes CASLATNEKLFF.

The rearrangement links TRBV5-5 to TRBJ2-2; possibly TRBD1 for D (8 bases). CDR1 is SGHKS, CDR2 YYEKEE, per germline (reference sequence). The CDR3 runs 15 residues. Trimming cost V 4 bases and J 7 bases, with 17 bases left between them. The CDR3 DNA follows: TGTGCCAGCAGCGGGGGGGACAGGCGTGTCGGGGAGCTGTTTTTT. Protein sequence: CASSGGDRRVGELFF.

This rearrangement joins TRBV19 to TRBJ1-4; D is ambiguous. The CDR3 sequence is 16 residues long. V lost 7 bases and J 0 bases, leaving 15 bases between the germline ends. Looked up from germline, CDR1 is LNHDA and CDR2 is SQIVND (reference sequence). The CDR3 DNA follows: TGTGCCAGTAAGGGATCCGGTCCCGCAACTAATGAAAAACTGTTTTTT. Translated: CASKGSGPATNEKLFF.

The genes are TRBV7-2 and TRBJ1-2, with no clear D. V was trimmed by 5 bases and J by 1 base, leaving 17 bases between them. CDR3 size: 16 residues. CDR1 is SGHTA and CDR2 is FQGNSA in the germline V gene. The CDR3 spells CASSPLSGSLNYGYTF. In DNA form, the CDR3 reads TGTGCCAGCAGCCCCCTATCGGGGTCCCTTAACTATGGCTACACCTTC.

The V call is TRBV7-2, the J call TRBJ1-4, with D uncertain. Germline-derived CDR1 and CDR2 are SGHTA and FQGNSA. V lost 8 bases and J lost 8, with 9 bases in between. The CDR3 is 11 residues long. CDR3: CASGLSEKLFF. In DNA form, the CDR3 reads TGTGCCAGCGGGTTGAGCGAAAAACTGTTTTTT. Based on the CDR3 plus reference TRBV7-2 and TRBJ1-4, the full variable domain is GAGVSQSPSNKVTEKGKDVELRCDPISGHTALYWYRQSLGQGLEFLIYFQGNSAPDKSGLPSDRFSAERTGGSVSTLTIQRTQQEDSAVYLCASGLSEKLFFGSGTQLSVL.

The chain has TRBV28 and TRBJ1-1; no firm D call. Germline loops: CDR1 MDHEN, CDR2 SYDVKM. The CDR3 spans 13 residues. Deletions cut 7 bases from V and 0 bases from J, with 9 bases between. The CDR3, as DNA: TGTGCCAGCATGTGGCAGATGAACACTGAAGCTTTCTTT. This gives the protein CASMWQMNTEAFF.

The CDR3 spells CAISESDRGVLEQYF. CDR3 sequence (DNA): TGTGCCATCAGTGAGTCGGACAGGGGGGTACTAGAGCAGTACTTC. The chain has TRBV10-3 and TRBJ2-7; TRBD1 agrees at 10 bases. Germline CDR1 ENHRY, CDR2 SYGVKD. The CDR3 is 15 residues long. V dropped 0 bases and J dropped 7; count of bases not matched to a gene: 6.